These 18 T cell receptor beta chains originate from one sample sequenced in a study of identical twins. Via MiXCR, TCRdb re-called the 5' RACE reads, giving one row per CDR3 protein. The sample gives under 1 million distinct CDR3 sequences, about 12% of which show up once; under 2% is in the top ten. This same sample was also part of a study on yellow fever vaccine responses in identical twins.

Sequences were obtained from PBMCs. Receptor source: a woman under 30 in good health.

The chain combines TRBV20-1 with TRBJ2-7, with 9 nucleotides matching TRBD2. The V gene's germline CDR1 is DFQATT and CDR2 SNEGSKA (reference sequence). The CDR3 length is 15 residues. Germline trimming cut 7 bases from V and 4 bases from J; bases unmatched to any gene: 14. The CDR3 DNA reads TGCAGTGTTCTAGGGAGTAGCGGGGGTTCATACGAGCAGTACGTC. This sequence encodes CSVLGSSGGSYEQYV.

This clonotype showed up many times. The chain couples TRBV24-1 to TRBJ2-3; D gene ambiguous. CDR1 is KGHDR, CDR2 SFDVKD, per germline. The CDR3 spans 16 residues. With 3 bases removed from V and 5 bases from J, the gap between germline ends came to 17 bases. The CDR3 protein is CATSDAAAQWGDTQYF. For the CDR3, the DNA is TGTGCCACCAGTGATGCAGCAGCCCAATGGGGAGATACGCAGTATTTT.

The chain combines TRBV20-1 with TRBJ1-2, with 7 bases identical to TRBD1. J gave up 2 bases and V 3 bases, and 6 bases lay outside the gene matches. Per the germline V gene, CDR1 is DFQATT and CDR2 is SNEGSKA (reference sequence). This CDR3 contains 14 residues. CDR3 in amino acids: CSASRQGPNYGYTF. CDR3 bases: TGCAGTGCTAGCCGACAGGGACCAAACTATGGCTACACCTTC.

This clonotype was counted many times. V and J are TRBV7-9 and TRBJ2-1; D possibly corresponds to TRBD1 (6 bases). The CDR3 covers 17 residues. Germline V gene sequence: CDR1 SEHNR, CDR2 FQNEAQ (reference sequence). Trimming stripped 0 bases from V and 0 bases from J, with 12 bases between. For the CDR3, the DNA is TGTGCCAGCAGCTTAGCGGGGGCAGGGAGCTCCTACAATGAGCAGTTCTTC. Translated: CASSLAGAGSSYNEQFF.

The rearrangement links TRBV29-1 to TRBJ2-5, with 11 bases that match TRBD2. V dropped 5 bases and J dropped 5; count of bases not matched to a gene: 7. This CDR3 is built from 14 residues. The germline CDR1 and CDR2 sequences are SQVTM and ANQGSEA. CDR3 sequence (DNA): TGCAGCGTTCCGGGACTAGCGGCGGGGGAGACCCAGTACTTC. It yields the protein CSVPGLAAGETQYF.

The chain links TRBV5-8 to TRBJ2-7; no clear D. The germline V gene has CDR1 SGHTS and CDR2 YDEGEE. V was trimmed by 4 bases and J by 3 bases, leaving 8 bases between them. The CDR3 has 12 amino acids. The CDR3 protein is CASSTDLYEQYV. CDR3 in DNA: TGTGCCAGCAGCACGGACCTCTACGAGCAGTACGTC.

This clonotype showed up just a few times. The chain joins TRBV20-1 to TRBJ1-2; D gene uncertain. With 0 bases removed from V and 6 bases from J, the gap between germline ends came to 17 bases. This CDR3 contains 15 residues. Germline V lookup: CDR1 DFQATT, CDR2 SNEGSKA (reference sequence). CDR3 nucleotides: TGCAGTGCTAGAGATCCGACACCCAAAAGGAATGGCTACACCTTC. It yields the protein CSARDPTPKRNGYTF.

V is TRBV12-3 or TRBV12-4 and J is TRBJ2-7; TRBD2 matches at 9 bases. Trimming cost V 6 bases and J 5 bases; bases outside gene matches: 2. The CDR3 has 12 residues. The CDR3 DNA reads as TGTGCCAGCAGGGGCGGGAGGGACGAGCAGTACTTC. Its protein product is CASRGGRDEQYF.

This clonotype showed up just a few times. The CDR3 region has the DNA TGTGCCATCAGTGAGTCCGCGGGGGCTCGGGGCAATCAGCCCCAGCATTTT. Translated, it gives CAISESAGARGNQPQHF. The chain employs TRBV10-3 and TRBJ1-5; tentatively, D is TRBD1 (6 bases). The CDR3 contains 17 residues. Germline V gene data show CDR1 as ENHRY and CDR2 as SYGVKD. Trimming took off 0 bases at V and 2 bases at J, with 14 bases between the two ends.

The table lists this clonotype with a few counts. CDR3 DNA sequence: TGTGCCAGCAGCGGGGGGACTCCCCCGGCCTACAATGAGCAGTTCTTC. The encoded protein is CASSGGTPPAYNEQFF. The chain couples TRBV9 to TRBJ2-1, with D possibly matching TRBD2 (6 bases). The V end was cut by 3 bases, the J end by 2 bases, with 15 bases between. Germline lookup yields CDR1 SGDLS and CDR2 YYNGEE. CDR3 length equals 16 residues.

CDR3 in DNA: TGTGCCATCAGTGCGGCCGGGGAGCTGTTTTTT. This sequence encodes CAISAAGELFF. The chain recombines TRBV10-3 with TRBJ2-2; D not resolved. The length of the CDR3 is 11 residues. Germline lookup yields CDR1 ENHRY and CDR2 SYGVKD. The V end lost 4 bases, the J end lost 6 bases, and 3 bases lay between the germline ends.

This clonotype was detected a few times. The V gene is TRBV7-2, the J gene TRBJ1-1; no clear D. Germline V gives CDR1 SGHTA, CDR2 FQGNSA. The CDR3 spans 15 residues. Between the trimmed V and J ends, which lost 6 bases and 6 bases, there was a span of 20 bases. The CDR3 reads CASRAMFGRDPEAFF. The DNA of the CDR3 is TGTGCCAGCAGAGCAATGTTCGGCCGGGATCCTGAAGCTTTCTTT.

The sample holds many counts of this clonotype. V is TRBV10-3 and J is TRBJ1-2, with D perhaps TRBD1 (5 bases). CDR3 length: 15 residues. The V end lost 4 bases, the J end lost 3 bases, and 15 bases lay between the germline ends. CDR1 is ENHRY and CDR2 is SYGVKD in the germline V gene. The CDR3 DNA sequence: TGTGCCATCAGTGCGCGATCGATGGGGGACTATGGCTACACCTTC. It translates to CAISARSMGDYGYTF.

This clonotype came up a few times. V and J are TRBV4-1 and TRBJ2-7, with 13 positions matching TRBD2. The length of the CDR3 is 18 residues. Germline loops: CDR1 MGHRA, CDR2 YSYEKL. J lost 2 bases, V lost 0 bases, and 7 bases had no gene match. The CDR3 protein is CASSQDAGTSGIPYEQYF. CDR3 bases: TGCGCCAGCAGCCAAGACGCCGGGACTAGCGGGATACCCTACGAGCAGTACTTC.

This clonotype occurred a few times. V usage is TRBV3-1 and J usage is TRBJ2-1; 7 bases agree with TRBD1. The CDR3 has 18 residues. The V gene's germline CDR1 is LGHDT and CDR2 YNNKEL (reference sequence). After removal of 6 bases from V and 7 bases from J, the junction contained 21 bases not matched to a gene. This CDR3 is CASRRGATTGLGKNEQFF. The CDR3 bases are TGTGCCAGCAGGCGAGGAGCCACGACAGGGCTTGGAAAGAATGAGCAGTTCTTC.

This sequence joins TRBV5-1 and TRBJ2-7; 9 bases are a match to TRBD1. This CDR3 spans 14 amino acids. Trimming cost V 3 bases and J 5 bases; bases outside gene matches: 6. CDR1 SGHRS and CDR2 YFSETQ come from the germline V gene. The CDR3 region is CASSWGQGLDEQYF. CDR3 sequence (DNA): TGCGCCAGCAGCTGGGGACAGGGTTTGGACGAGCAGTACTTC. Full variable domain (remainder filled in from reference TRBV5-1 and TRBJ2-7): KAGVTQTPRYLIKTRGQQVTLSCSPISGHRSVSWYQQTPGQGLQFLFEYFSETQRNKGNFPGRFSGRQFSNSRSEMNVSTLELGDSALYLCASSWGQGLDEQYFGPGTRLTVT.

V is TRBV4-2 and J is TRBJ2-3, with a weak D call TRBD2 (6 bases). Trimming shortened V by 3 bases and J by 2 bases, and 27 bases separated the two germline ends. The CDR3 has 20 residues. The V gene's germline CDR1 is LGHNA and CDR2 YNFKEQ. CDR3 sequence (DNA): TGTGCCAGCAGCCAGGGGGTATCCGTGTGGGCGAGGAGGGACACAGATACGCAGTATTTT. This gives the protein CASSQGVSVWARRDTDTQYF.

Written as DNA, the CDR3 is TGCAGTGCTAGAGATCGGTTAGCGGGCAACAATGAGCAGTTCTTC. Translating gives CSARDRLAGNNEQFF. The gene calls are TRBV20-1 and TRBJ2-1; TRBD2 matches at 7 bases. The V gene's germline CDR1 is DFQATT and CDR2 SNEGSKA (reference sequence). V lost 0 bases to trimming and J lost 5 bases; unmatched junction nucleotides: 7. CDR3 length equals 15 residues.